Reported below is one T cell receptor beta chain. Clones were read by immunoSEQ multiplex PCR, and TCRdb kept only the in-frame ones, dropping some. The sample contains roughly 320,000 clones, 70% to 90% of which appear only once. This sample's treatment: about 20 received Ad26.COV2.S at low or high dose, single or two shots; 5 received placebo; per-sample allocation not given. Sample collection was performed on day 63 after the first vaccine or placebo injection. The entry originates in a study of Ad26.COV2.S vaccination and SARS-CoV-2 variants. For the study at large: Administration of Ad26.COV2.S was intramuscular, either once or twice 56 days apart.

V was cut by 7 bases and J by 6 bases, with 8 bases left in between. Germline CDR1 reads KGHDR; CDR2 reads SFDVKD. The CDR3 has 11 amino acids. The receptor's source is a person between 18 and 59 years old who received the Ad26.COV2.S COVID-19 vaccine or a placebo. The material was peripheral blood, obtained in a trial of Ad26.COV2.S vaccine versus placebo. V usage is TRBV24-1 and J usage is TRBJ1-2; D remains unclear. DNA of the CDR3: TGTGCCACCAGATCCGGCGATGGCTACACCTTC. Its protein product is CATRSGDGYTF.